The table lists the clone carrying this T cell receptor (beta chain) with many counts. Its matching antigen is unknown. The source of the sample is a study of T cells in Graves' hyperthyroidism and ophthalmopathy. Whole-study results and caveats: Model predictions of ophthalmopathy came a median about six months before onset. In simple terms, a model built on 13 V-J features told ophthalmopathy apart from stable hyperthyroidism. Most thyroid clonotypes with frequency above 0.001 were detected in blood.

Looked up from germline, CDR1 is LGHNT and CDR2 is FRNRAP. This CDR3 contains 13 residues. The ends were cut back, 2 bases at V and 5 bases at J, with 9 bases in the middle. Diagnosis relied on clinical symptoms, serum thyroxine and TRAb, thyroid ultrasound and orbital computed tomography. TCR beta CDR3 regions were amplified from RNA. When the TCR CDR3 underwent first-round RT-PCR, the HTBI primer set was used. MiXCR, run by TCRdb on the multiplex PCR reads, gives a single entry per CDR3 protein. The sample consists of about 280,000 distinct CDR3 sequences, 20% to 30% of them appearing once. The material sequenced was blood. The source is a man in his forties or fifties with Graves' hyperthyroidism that later progressed to Graves' ophthalmopathy. The J gene is TRBJ2-5, the V gene TRBV12-5; a weak D match, TRBD2 (5 bases). The CDR3 spells CASGLWETETQYF. The CDR3 bases are TGTGCTAGTGGTTTGTGGGAGACCGAGACCCAGTACTTC.